One TCR beta chain is described in this entry. In the study's own analysis: Estimation of nucleated cell counts relied on the amplification of reference gene primers. Clones were sequenced by immunoSEQ multiplex PCR, and TCRdb holds only the in-frame ones, with some missing. Clone size and V and J calls were adopted from that table, with D and trimming inferred from the DNA. The sample lists 84,000 or so clones, 80% occurring once. Trimming took 1 base from V and 3 from J, leaving 10 bases between them. This CDR3 contains 14 residues. Per germline, CDR1 KGHSH and CDR2 LQKENI. The data belong to a study of blood T cell repertoires in COVID-19.

Input material: peripheral blood. The V gene is TRBV18, the J gene TRBJ2-7; tentatively, D is TRBD2 (5 bases). The TCR sequence derives from a woman aged 80 or over with acute or convalescent COVID-19. The CDR3 DNA sequence: TGTGCCAGCTCACCACGCCGGGATAGCTACGAGCAGTACTTC. Residues: CASSPRRDSYEQYF.